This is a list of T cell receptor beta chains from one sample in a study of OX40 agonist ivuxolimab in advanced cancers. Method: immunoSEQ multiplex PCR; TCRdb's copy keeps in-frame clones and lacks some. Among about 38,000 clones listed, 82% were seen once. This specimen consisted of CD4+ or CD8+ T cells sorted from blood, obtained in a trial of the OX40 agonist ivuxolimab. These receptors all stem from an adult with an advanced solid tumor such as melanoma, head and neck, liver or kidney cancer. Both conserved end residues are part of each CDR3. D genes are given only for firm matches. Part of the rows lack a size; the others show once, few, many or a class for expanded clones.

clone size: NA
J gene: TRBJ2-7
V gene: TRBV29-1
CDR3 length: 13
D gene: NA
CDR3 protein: CSAPDPLSYEQYF
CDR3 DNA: TGCAGCGCCCCGGACCCACTCTCCTACGAGCAGTACTTC

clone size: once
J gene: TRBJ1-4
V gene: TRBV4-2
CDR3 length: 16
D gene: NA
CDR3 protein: CASSVHPGLGNEKLFF
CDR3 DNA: TGTGCCAGCAGCGTTCATCCAGGGTTGGGTAATGAAAAACTGTTTTTT

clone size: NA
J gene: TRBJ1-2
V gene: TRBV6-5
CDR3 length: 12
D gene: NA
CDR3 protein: CASRGGAYGYTF
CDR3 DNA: TGTGCCAGCCGCGGGGGTGCTTATGGCTACACCTTC

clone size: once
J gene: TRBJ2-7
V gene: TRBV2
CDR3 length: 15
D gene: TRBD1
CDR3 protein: CASRGGTGLSYEQYF
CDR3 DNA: TGTGCCAGCAGAGGCGGGACAGGGCTATCCTACGAGCAGTACTTC

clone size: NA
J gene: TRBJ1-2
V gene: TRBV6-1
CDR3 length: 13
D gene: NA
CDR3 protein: CASSEISAGGYTF
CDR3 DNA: TGTGCCAGCAGTGAAATCAGTGCCGGTGGCTACACCTTC

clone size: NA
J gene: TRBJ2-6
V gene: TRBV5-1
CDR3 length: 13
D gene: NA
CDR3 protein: CASSPGGANVLTF
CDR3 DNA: TGCGCCAGCAGCCCCGGCGGGGCCAACGTCCTGACTTTC

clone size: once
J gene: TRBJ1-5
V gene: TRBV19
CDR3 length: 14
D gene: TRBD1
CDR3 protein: CASSIWDRNQPQHF
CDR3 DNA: TGTGCCAGTAGTATATGGGACAGAAATCAGCCCCAGCATTTT

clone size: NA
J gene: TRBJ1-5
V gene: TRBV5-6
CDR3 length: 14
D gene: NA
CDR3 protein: CASSSTVGDQPQHF
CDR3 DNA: TGTGCCAGCAGCTCGACAGTAGGAGATCAGCCCCAGCATTTT

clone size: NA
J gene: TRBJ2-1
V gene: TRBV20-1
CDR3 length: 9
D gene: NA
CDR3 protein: CSAGGKQFF
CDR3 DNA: TGCAGTGCCGGGGGAAAACAGTTCTTC

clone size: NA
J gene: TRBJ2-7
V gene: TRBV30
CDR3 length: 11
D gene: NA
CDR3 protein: CAWSGSYEQYF
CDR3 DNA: TGTGCCTGGAGTGGCAGTTACGAGCAGTACTTC

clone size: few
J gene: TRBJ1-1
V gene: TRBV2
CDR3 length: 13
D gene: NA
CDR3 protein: CASTRDSGDKAFF
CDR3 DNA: TGTGCCAGCACTAGAGACAGTGGGGACAAAGCTTTCTTT

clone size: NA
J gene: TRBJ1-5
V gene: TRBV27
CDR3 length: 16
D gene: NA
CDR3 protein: CASSLFGVLGNQPQHF
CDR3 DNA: TGTGCCAGCAGTTTATTCGGGGTTTTGGGCAATCAGCCCCAGCATTTT

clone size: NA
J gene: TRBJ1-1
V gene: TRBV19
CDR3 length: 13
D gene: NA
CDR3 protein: CASAVGLNTEAFF
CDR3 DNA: TGTGCCAGTGCCGTGGGTTTGAACACTGAAGCTTTCTTT

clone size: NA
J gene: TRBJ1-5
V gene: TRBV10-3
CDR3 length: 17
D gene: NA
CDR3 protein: CAISESFPLGRAQPQHF
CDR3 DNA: TGTGCCATCAGTGAGTCATTTCCACTGGGAAGGGCTCAGCCCCAGCATTTT

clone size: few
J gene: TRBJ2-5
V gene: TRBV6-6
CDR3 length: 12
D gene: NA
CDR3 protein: CASSYSRETQYF
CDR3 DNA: TGTGCCAGCAGTTATTCCCGGGAGACCCAGTACTTC

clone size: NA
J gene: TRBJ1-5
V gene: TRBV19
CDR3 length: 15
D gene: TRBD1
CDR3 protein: CASSWTGGFNQPQHF
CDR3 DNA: TGTGCCAGTAGTTGGACAGGGGGGTTTAATCAGCCCCAGCATTTT

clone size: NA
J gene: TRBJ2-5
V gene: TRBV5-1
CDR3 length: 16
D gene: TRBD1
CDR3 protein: CASSWGTALSQETQYF
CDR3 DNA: TGCGCCAGCAGTTGGGGGACAGCCCTTTCCCAAGAGACCCAGTACTTC

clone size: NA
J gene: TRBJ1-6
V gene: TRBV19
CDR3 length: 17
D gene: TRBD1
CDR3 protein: CASSMGTGFTGNSPLHF
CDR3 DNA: TGTGCCAGTAGTATGGGGACAGGGTTCACTGGGAATTCACCCCTCCACTTT

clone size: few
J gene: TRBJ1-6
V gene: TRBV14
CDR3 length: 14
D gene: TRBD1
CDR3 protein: CASSQVAGGGPLHF
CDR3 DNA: TGTGCCAGCAGCCAAGTCGCAGGGGGAGGACCCCTCCACTTT

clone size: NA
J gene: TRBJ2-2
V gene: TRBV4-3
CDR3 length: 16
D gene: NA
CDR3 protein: CASSQAVAAVTGELFF
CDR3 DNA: TGCGCCAGCAGCCAAGCTGTAGCAGCAGTTACCGGGGAGCTGTTTTTT

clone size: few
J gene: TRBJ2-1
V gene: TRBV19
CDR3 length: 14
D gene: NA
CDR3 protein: CASTPGFVYNEQFF
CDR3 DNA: TGTGCCAGTACACCGGGATTTGTCTACAATGAGCAGTTCTTC

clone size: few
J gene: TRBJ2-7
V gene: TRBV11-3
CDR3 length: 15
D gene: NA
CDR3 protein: CASSAWGGGPYEQYF
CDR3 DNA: TGTGCCAGCAGCGCCTGGGGAGGGGGCCCGTACGAGCAGTACTTC

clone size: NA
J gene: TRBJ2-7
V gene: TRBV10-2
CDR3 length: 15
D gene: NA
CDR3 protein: CASSDVGRLAYEQYF
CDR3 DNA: TGCGCCAGCAGTGACGTTGGGAGGCTAGCCTACGAGCAGTACTTC

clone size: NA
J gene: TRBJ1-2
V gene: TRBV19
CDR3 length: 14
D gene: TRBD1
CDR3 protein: CASSSDRGYGGYTF
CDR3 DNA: TGTGCCAGTAGCTCAGACAGGGGGTACGGTGGCTACACCTTC

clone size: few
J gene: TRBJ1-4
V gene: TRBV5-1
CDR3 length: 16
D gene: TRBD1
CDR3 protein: CASSLVLRQGGEKLFF
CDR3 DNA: TGCGCCAGCAGCTTGGTTCTTCGACAGGGAGGAGAAAAACTGTTTTTT

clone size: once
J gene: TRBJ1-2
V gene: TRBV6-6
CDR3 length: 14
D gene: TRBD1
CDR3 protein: CASRDRGRDYGYTF
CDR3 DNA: TGTGCCAGCAGGGACAGGGGGCGGGACTATGGCTACACCTTC

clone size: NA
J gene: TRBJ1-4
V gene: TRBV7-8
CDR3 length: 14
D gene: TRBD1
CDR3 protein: CASSSRGRGEKLFF
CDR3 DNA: TGTGCCAGCAGCTCCAGGGGGCGCGGTGAAAAACTGTTTTTT

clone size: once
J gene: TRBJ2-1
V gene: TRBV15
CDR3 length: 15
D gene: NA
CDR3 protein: CATSDGGGSYNEQFF
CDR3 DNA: TGTGCCACCTCGGATGGCGGTGGCTCCTACAATGAGCAGTTCTTC

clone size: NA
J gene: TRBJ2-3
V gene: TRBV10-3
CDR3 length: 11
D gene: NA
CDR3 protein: CAIREWDTQYF
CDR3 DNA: TGTGCCATCAGAGAATGGGATACGCAGTATTTT

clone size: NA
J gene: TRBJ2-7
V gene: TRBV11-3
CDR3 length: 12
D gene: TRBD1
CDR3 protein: CASSSTGGEQYF
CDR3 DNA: TGTGCCAGCAGCTCGACAGGGGGAGAGCAGTACTTC

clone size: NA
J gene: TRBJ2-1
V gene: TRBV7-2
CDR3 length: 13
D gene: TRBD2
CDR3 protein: CASSSGLRNEQFF
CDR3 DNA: TGTGCCAGCAGCTCGGGACTACGCAATGAGCAGTTCTTC

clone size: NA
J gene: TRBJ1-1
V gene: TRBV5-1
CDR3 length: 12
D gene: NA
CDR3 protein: CASSLDRPKWIF
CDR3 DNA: TGCGCCAGCAGCTTGGACAGACCCAAGTGGATCTTT

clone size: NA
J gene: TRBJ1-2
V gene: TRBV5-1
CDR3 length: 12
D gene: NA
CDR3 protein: CASSPNQEGYTF
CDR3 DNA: TGCGCCAGCAGCCCGAATCAAGAAGGCTACACCTTC

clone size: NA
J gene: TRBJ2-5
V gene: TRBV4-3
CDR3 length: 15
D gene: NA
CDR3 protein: CASSQESVREETQYF
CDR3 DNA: TGCGCCAGCAGCCAAGAATCAGTTAGGGAAGAGACCCAGTACTTC

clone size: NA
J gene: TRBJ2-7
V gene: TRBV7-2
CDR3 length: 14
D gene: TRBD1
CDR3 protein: CASSIRQGAGEQYF
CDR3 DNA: TGTGCCAGCAGCATCCGACAGGGGGCGGGTGAGCAGTACTTC

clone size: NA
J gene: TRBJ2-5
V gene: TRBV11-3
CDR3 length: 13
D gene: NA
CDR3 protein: CASSFTGGETQYF
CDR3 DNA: TGTGCCAGCAGCTTCACCGGAGGGGAGACCCAGTACTTC

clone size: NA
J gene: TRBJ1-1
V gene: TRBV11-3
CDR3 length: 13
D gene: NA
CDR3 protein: CASSPHDGTEAFF
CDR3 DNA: TGTGCCAGCAGCCCCCACGACGGGACTGAAGCTTTCTTT

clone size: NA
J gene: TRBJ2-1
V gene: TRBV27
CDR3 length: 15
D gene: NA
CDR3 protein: CASSFTGHSYNEQFF
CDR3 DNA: TGTGCCAGCAGTTTCACAGGTCACTCCTACAATGAGCAGTTCTTC

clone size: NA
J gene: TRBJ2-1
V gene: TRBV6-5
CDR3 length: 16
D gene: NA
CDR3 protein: CASSFSGLWISNEQFF
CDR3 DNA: TGTGCCAGCAGTTTTTCGGGGCTGTGGATCTCCAATGAGCAGTTCTTC

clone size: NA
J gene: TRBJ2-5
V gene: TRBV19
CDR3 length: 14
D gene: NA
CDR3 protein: CASRGGGWLETQYF
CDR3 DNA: TGTGCCAGTCGGGGTGGGGGGTGGTTGGAGACCCAGTACTTC

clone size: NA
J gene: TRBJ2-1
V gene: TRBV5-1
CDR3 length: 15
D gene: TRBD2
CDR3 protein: CASSLESGGWDEQFF
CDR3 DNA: TGCGCCAGCAGCTTGGAATCGGGAGGCTGGGATGAGCAGTTCTTC

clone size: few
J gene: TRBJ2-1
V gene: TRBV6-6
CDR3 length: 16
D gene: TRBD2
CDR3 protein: CASSSVSGRKGNEQFF
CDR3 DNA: TGTGCCAGCAGTTCGGTTAGCGGGAGGAAGGGCAATGAGCAGTTCTTC

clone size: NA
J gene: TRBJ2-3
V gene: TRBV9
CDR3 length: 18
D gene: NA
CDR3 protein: CASSRGYQGGRTLDTQYF
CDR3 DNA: TGTGCCAGCAGCCGCGGCTATCAGGGGGGGCGTACGTTAGATACGCAGTATTTT

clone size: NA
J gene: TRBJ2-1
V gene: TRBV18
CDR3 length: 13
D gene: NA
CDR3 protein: CASSPLRGDEQFF
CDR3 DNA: TGTGCCAGCTCACCACTTCGGGGTGATGAGCAGTTCTTC

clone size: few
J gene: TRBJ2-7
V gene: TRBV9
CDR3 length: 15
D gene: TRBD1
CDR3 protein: CASSPLGTDSYEQYF
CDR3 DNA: TGTGCCAGCAGCCCCCTCGGGACAGACTCCTACGAGCAGTACTTC

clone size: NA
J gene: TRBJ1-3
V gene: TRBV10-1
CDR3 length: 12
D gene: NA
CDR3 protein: CASRGSGNTIYF
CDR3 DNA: TGCGCCTCCAGGGGCTCGGGAAACACCATATATTTT

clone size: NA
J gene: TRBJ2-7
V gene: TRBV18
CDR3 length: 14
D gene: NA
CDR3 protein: CASSPQGEGYEQYF
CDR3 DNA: TGTGCCAGCTCACCTCAGGGGGAGGGATACGAGCAGTACTTC

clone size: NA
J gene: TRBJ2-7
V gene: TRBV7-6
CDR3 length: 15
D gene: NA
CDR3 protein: CASSLGQDSFYEQYF
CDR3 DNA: TGTGCCAGCAGCTTAGGACAGGATTCTTTCTACGAGCAGTACTTC

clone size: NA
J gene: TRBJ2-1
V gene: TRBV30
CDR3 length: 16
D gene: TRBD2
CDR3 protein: CAWSLQWEGAYNEQFF
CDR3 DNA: TGTGCCTGGAGTCTACAGTGGGAGGGAGCCTACAATGAGCAGTTCTTC

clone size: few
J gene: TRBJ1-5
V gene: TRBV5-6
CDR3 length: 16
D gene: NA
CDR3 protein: CASSSTYTGRRGPQHF
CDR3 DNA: TGTGCCAGCAGCTCAACTTATACAGGGAGAAGGGGGCCCCAGCATTTT

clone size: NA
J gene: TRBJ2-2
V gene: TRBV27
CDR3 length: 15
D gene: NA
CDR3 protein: CASKFGQGFTGELFF
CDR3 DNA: TGTGCCAGCAAATTTGGGCAGGGCTTTACCGGGGAGCTGTTTTTT

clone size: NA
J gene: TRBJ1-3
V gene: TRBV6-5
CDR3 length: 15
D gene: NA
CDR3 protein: CASSRNPENTNTIYF
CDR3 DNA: TGTGCCAGCAGTCGAAACCCGGAGAATACAAACACCATATATTTT

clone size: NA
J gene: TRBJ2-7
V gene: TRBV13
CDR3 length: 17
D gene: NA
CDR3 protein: CASSSIAPRARGDEQYF
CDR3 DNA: TGTGCCAGCAGCTCCATAGCCCCCCGAGCCCGAGGGGACGAGCAGTACTTC